What follows is one TCR beta chain and its context. Its cognate antigen is unknown. This entry is derived from a study of cytomegalovirus exposure and HLA in healthy donors. Whole-study context: Earlier work reported 110 million or so unique TCR beta sequences from 180 million or so T cells.

PCR primers comprised 60 Vbeta and 13 Jbeta primers. Method: immunoSEQ multiplex PCR; TCRdb's copy keeps in-frame clones and lacks some. The data contain about 93,000 clones, 70% to 85% of them singletons. Whole-study findings and limits: TCR beta V- and J-gene trimming was later associated with a missense DCLRE1C variant. Equally common other TCR beta chains were less clonally expanded than HLA-associated ones, a later analysis found.

This receptor was identified in a man in his fifties or sixties in good health and CMV-seronegative. Sequenced input: PBMCs.

CDR3 sequence (DNA): TGTGCCAGCAGCCCAGACCAGGGTAGAAAAAACACCATATATTTT. It encodes CASSPDQGRKNTIYF. V and J are TRBV4-2 and TRBJ1-3, with D possibly TRBD1 on 5 matching bases. CDR3 length: 15 residues. Germline V gene sequence: CDR1 LGHNA, CDR2 YNFKEQ. V was cut by 4 bases and J by 6 bases, with 16 bases left in between.